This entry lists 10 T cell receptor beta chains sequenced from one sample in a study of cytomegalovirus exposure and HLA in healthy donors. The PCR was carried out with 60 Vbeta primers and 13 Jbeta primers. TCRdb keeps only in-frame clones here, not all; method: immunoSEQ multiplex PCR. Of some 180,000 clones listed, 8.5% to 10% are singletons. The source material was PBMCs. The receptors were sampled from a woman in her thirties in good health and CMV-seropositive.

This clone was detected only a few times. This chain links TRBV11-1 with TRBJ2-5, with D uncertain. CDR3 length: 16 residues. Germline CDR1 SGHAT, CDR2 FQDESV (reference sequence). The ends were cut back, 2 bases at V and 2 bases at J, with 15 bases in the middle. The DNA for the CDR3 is TGTGCCAGCAGCTTAAGCGACGGCCTAATACAAGAGACCCAGTACTTC. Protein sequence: CASSLSDGLIQETQYF.

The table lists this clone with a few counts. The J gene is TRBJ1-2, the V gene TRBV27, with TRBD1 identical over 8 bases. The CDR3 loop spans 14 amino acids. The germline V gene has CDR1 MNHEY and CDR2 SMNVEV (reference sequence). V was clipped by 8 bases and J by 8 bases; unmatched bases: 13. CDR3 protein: CASSSSGTGDGYTF. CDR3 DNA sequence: TGTGCCAGCTCCTCCTCCGGGACAGGTGACGGCTACACCTTC.

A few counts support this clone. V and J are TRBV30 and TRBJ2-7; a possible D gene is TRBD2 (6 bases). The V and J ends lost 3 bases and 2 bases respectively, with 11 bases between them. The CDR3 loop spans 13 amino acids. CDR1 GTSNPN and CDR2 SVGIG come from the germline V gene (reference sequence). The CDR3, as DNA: TGTGCCTGGAGCTTGCGGGAACCCTACGAGCAGTACTTC. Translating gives CAWSLREPYEQYF.

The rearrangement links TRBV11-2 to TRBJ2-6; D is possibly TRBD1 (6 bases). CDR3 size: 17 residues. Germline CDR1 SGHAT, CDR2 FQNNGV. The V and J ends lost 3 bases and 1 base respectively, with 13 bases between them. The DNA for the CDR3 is TGTGCCAGCAGCTTTATTACAGGGCCTTCTGGGGCCAACGTCCTGACTTTC. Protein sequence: CASSFITGPSGANVLTF.

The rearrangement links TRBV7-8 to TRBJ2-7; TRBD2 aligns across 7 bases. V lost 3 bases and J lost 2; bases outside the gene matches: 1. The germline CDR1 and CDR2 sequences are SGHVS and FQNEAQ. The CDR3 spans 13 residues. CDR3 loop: CASSFAGAYEQYF. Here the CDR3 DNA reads TGTGCCAGCAGCTTTGCGGGAGCCTACGAGCAGTACTTC.

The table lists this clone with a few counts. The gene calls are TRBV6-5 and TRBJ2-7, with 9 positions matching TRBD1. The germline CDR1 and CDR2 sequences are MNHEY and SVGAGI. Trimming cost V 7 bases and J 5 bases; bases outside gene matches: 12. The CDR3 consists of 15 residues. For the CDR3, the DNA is TGTGCCAGCAAGATCACCGGGACAGGGACCCACGAGCAGTACTTC. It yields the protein CASKITGTGTHEQYF.

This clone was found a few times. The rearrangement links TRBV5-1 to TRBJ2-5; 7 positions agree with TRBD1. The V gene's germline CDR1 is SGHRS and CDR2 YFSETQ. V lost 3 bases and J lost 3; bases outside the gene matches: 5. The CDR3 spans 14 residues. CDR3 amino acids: CASSSMGTEETQYF. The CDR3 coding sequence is TGCGCCAGCAGCTCGATGGGGACAGAAGAGACCCAGTACTTC.

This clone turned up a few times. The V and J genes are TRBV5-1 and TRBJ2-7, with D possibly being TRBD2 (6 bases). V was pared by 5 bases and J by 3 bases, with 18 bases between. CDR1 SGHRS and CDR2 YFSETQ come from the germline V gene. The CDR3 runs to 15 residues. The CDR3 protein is CASSVDAGTFYEQYF. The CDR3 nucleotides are TGCGCCAGCAGTGTAGACGCGGGAACTTTCTACGAGCAGTACTTC.

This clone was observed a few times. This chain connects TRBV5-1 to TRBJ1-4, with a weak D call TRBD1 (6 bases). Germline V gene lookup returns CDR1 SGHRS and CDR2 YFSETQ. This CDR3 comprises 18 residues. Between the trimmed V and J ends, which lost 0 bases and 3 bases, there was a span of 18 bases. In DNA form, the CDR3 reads TGCGCCAGCAGCTTGGCCGGGGACACCCTAGGGCCTAATGAAAAACTGTTTTTT. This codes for CASSLAGDTLGPNEKLFF.

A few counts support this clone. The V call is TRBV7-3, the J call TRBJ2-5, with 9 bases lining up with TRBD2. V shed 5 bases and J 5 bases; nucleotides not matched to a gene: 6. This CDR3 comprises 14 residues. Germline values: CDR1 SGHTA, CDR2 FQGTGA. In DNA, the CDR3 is TGTGCCAGCAGCATAGCGGGAGTCGGGGAGACCCAGTACTTC. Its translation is CASSIAGVGETQYF.